This is a list of T cell receptor beta chains from one sample in a study of blood T cell repertoires in COVID-19. The assay was immunoSEQ multiplex PCR, and TCRdb's table has in-frame clones only and misses some. The profile covers under 350,000 clones, with around 90% appearing a single time and approximately 2.2% taken by the ten largest. The specimen was peripheral blood. These receptors came from a man in his fifties with acute or convalescent COVID-19. The CDR3 runs from the conserved cysteine through the conserved F or W.

v_gene	j_gene	CDR3aa
TRBV30	TRBJ1-4	CAWAPVGGEKLFF
TRBV6-4	TRBJ2-6	CASKQGAGANVLTF
TRBV12-3/TRBV12-4	TRBJ1-2	CASSRQIQSYTF
TRBV7-9	TRBJ1-1	CASSLAGAPEAFF
TRBV2	TRBJ2-7	CASSGQAPYEQYF
TRBV9	TRBJ2-1	CASSETGDSYNEQFF
TRBV7-3	TRBJ2-1	CASSPGTSNEQFF
TRBV7-3	TRBJ1-3	CASSIAGQSSGNTIYF
TRBV19	TRBJ1-2	CASRAELANYGYTF
TRBV7-8	TRBJ1-2	CASSPAGVYGYTF
TRBV20-1	TRBJ1-1	CSATRVGAFF
TRBV5-1	TRBJ2-5	CASRLLGTSGGETQYF
TRBV5-1	TRBJ1-1	CASSPVQGAKTEAFF
TRBV7-3	TRBJ2-5	CASSLRGGETQYF
TRBV18	TRBJ2-7	CASTWTVYEQYF
TRBV2	TRBJ2-1	CASSETKNEQFF
TRBV5-1	TRBJ1-1	CASSGDRETEAFF
TRBV27	TRBJ1-1	CASSSAPRVTEAFF
TRBV30	TRBJ2-6	CAWSLLLSSGANVLTF
TRBV10-3	TRBJ2-5	CAISDSQRGLQETQYF
TRBV5-4	TRBJ1-2	CASSRDRGRGYGYTF
TRBV7-7	TRBJ2-5	CASSLDQGLMVPQYF
TRBV12-3/TRBV12-4	TRBJ1-1	CASTPEGGFKAFF
TRBV7-3	TRBJ2-7	CASSPGTSLHEQYF
TRBV28	TRBJ1-5	CASSPPGAINQPQHF
TRBV30	TRBJ1-5	CAWSRDRGNQPQHF
TRBV7-3	TRBJ2-7	CASSLAGQGYEQYF
TRBV18	TRBJ1-4	CASSPVVNRGEKLFF
TRBV15	TRBJ1-1	CATSSSQGPNTEAFF
TRBV6-1	TRBJ1-2	CASSEAWTGGAAGYTF
TRBV30	TRBJ1-6	CAWTRDLDSPLHF
TRBV3-1/TRBV3-2	TRBJ1-1	CASSPDRGGEAFF
TRBV10-2	TRBJ1-2	CASSAAPGQGAYFYGYTF
TRBV9	TRBJ1-1	CASSVEPGVGTEAFF
TRBV18	TRBJ2-5	CASSPPGLASSETQYF
TRBV19	TRBJ1-5	CASSPGQGVAPYQPQHF
TRBV6-2/TRBV6-3	TRBJ2-7	CASSYSGRNPSYEQYF
TRBV5-5	TRBJ1-2	CASSLDQAANYGYTF
TRBV13	TRBJ2-2	CASSFLAGLAGITGELFF
TRBV5-1	TRBJ2-3	CASSLDSGGARDTQYF
TRBV10-3	TRBJ2-3	CAITLTGGGTDTQYF
TRBV14	TRBJ1-1	CASSPGTFTEAFF
TRBV9	TRBJ2-1	CASSVQRTSGGSEQFF
TRBV7-2	TRBJ2-5	CASSPNRGKETQYF